The 30 T cell receptor beta chains in this list originate from one sample, sequenced in a study of T cell changes during pregnancy in multiple sclerosis. The repertoire was sequenced with immunoSEQ multiplex PCR; TCRdb's copy has only in-frame clones and lacks some. The table shows over 85,000 clones, with roughly 90% occurring only once. The sequences come from peripheral blood, collected in the first trimester of pregnancy. These receptors originate from a female donor in good health, enrolled as a control in a pregnancy study.

This chain uses TRBV2 with TRBJ1-2, with D possibly being TRBD1 (6 bases). V shed 6 bases and J shed 4 bases, with 12 bases lying between them. The CDR3 has 13 residues. Germline loops: CDR1 SNHLY, CDR2 FYNNEI. Here the CDR3 DNA reads TGTGCCAGCAGCCTCCGGGACACCTATGGCTACACCTTC. It codes for CASSLRDTYGYTF. The variable domain in full, completed from reference TRBV2 and TRBJ1-2, reads EPEVTQTPSHQVTQMGQEVILRCVPISNHLYFYWYRQILGQKVEFLVSFYNNEISEKSEIFDDQFSVERPDGSNFTLKIRSTKLEDSAMYFCASSLRDTYGYTFGSGTRLTVV.

The rearrangement uses TRBV4-3 and TRBJ2-4; D is uncertain. Germline lookup yields CDR1 LGHNA and CDR2 YSLEER. The CDR3 is 16 residues long. The germline V and J ends were trimmed by 0 bases and 0 bases, with 9 bases remaining between them. CDR3 loop: CASSQEWAVAKNIQYF. The CDR3 region has the DNA TGCGCCAGCAGCCAAGAATGGGCTGTAGCCAAAAACATTCAGTACTTC.

This clone was observed a single time. The rearrangement joins TRBV11-2 to TRBJ2-3; 9 bases are a match to TRBD2. The CDR3 contains 17 residues. Germline V gene sequence: CDR1 SGHAT, CDR2 FQNNGV. Losses at the gene ends were 1 base for V and 3 bases for J; bases not matched to a gene: 8. CDR3: CASSLGSSGVMTDTQYF. For the CDR3, the DNA is TGTGCCAGCAGCTTAGGGTCTAGCGGGGTAATGACAGATACGCAGTATTTT.

The V gene is TRBV30, the J gene TRBJ2-7, with 8 bases identical to TRBD2. The CDR3 totals 13 residues. J lost 2 bases, V lost 8 bases, and 8 bases had no gene match. Germline V gives CDR1 GTSNPN, CDR2 SVGIG (reference sequence). CDR3 residues: CATLAGLTYEQYF. The CDR3 DNA is TGTGCCACCTTAGCGGGGCTAACCTACGAGCAGTACTTC.

The chain has TRBV5-4 and TRBJ1-2; TRBD1 is a possible D gene (6 bases). The ends were cut back, 0 bases at V and 4 bases at J, with 16 bases in the middle. The germline gives CDR1 SGHNT, CDR2 YYREEE (reference sequence). CDR3 length: 16 residues. Here the CDR3 DNA reads TGTGCCAGCAGCTTGGCCCGTTTCAGGGGTGGCTATGGCTACACCTTC. Translated: CASSLARFRGGYGYTF.

The table lists this clone with a few counts. The J gene is TRBJ1-6, the V gene TRBV7-9; 7 bases are a match to TRBD1. The V segment lost 5 bases and the J segment 6 bases; nucleotides outside the gene matches: 7. In germline, CDR1 is SEHNR, CDR2 FQNEAQ (reference sequence). The CDR3 runs 15 residues. CDR3 loop: CASSHTDRSNSPLHF. Here the CDR3 DNA reads TGTGCCAGCAGCCACACGGACAGGTCTAATTCACCCCTCCACTTT.

This clone occurred once. The chain joins TRBV4-3 to TRBJ1-2; 10 nucleotides agree with TRBD1. The V segment lost 0 bases and the J segment 4 bases; nucleotides outside the gene matches: 2. The CDR3 runs to 15 residues. Germline V lookup: CDR1 LGHNA, CDR2 YSLEER. The chain's CDR3 is CASSQEGTGAYGYTF. CDR3 bases: TGCGCCAGCAGCCAAGAGGGGACAGGGGCCTATGGCTACACCTTC.

The rearrangement links TRBV7-3 to TRBJ1-6; D not certain. Trimming stripped 4 bases from V and 6 bases from J, with 7 bases between. This CDR3 has 13 residues. Germline lookup yields CDR1 SGHTA and CDR2 FQGTGA. The CDR3 loop is CASSSSGNSPLHF. The DNA of the CDR3 is TGTGCCAGCAGCTCCTCGGGTAATTCACCCCTCCACTTT.

This clone has just one count. The chain carries TRBV6-4 and TRBJ2-3; 9 bases line up with TRBD2. V was pared by 5 bases and J by 1 base, with 1 base of the junction left unmatched. Germline V gene data show CDR1 as MRHNA and CDR2 as SNTAGT. The CDR3 spans 14 residues. The chain's CDR3 is CASSLAGGTDTQYF. The DNA for the CDR3 is TGTGCCAGCAGTTTAGCGGGGGGCACAGATACGCAGTATTTT.

CDR3 sequence: CASSLAQQSYEQYF. The CDR3 DNA reads as TGTGCCAGCAGCTTGGCCCAACAGTCCTACGAGCAGTACTTC. V usage is TRBV5-6 and J usage is TRBJ2-7, with D hard to call. CDR1 SGHDT and CDR2 YYEEEE come from the germline V gene. There are 14 residues in the CDR3. V lost 0 bases to trimming and J lost 1 base, with 8 bases between them.

The J gene is TRBJ2-5, the V gene TRBV5-4, with 12 bases fitting TRBD1. This CDR3 contains 15 residues. The germline gives CDR1 SGHNT, CDR2 YYREEE (reference sequence). J lost 5 bases, V lost 4 bases, and 6 bases had no gene match. This chain's CDR3 is CASSAGQGAWETQYF. CDR3 nucleotide sequence: TGTGCCAGCAGCGCGGGACAGGGGGCCTGGGAGACCCAGTACTTC.

Here the CDR3 reads CASGSQGFEQYF. The CDR3 DNA reads as TGTGCTAGTGGTTCACAGGGGTTCGAGCAGTACTTC. V usage is TRBV12-5 and J usage is TRBJ2-7, with 7 bases fitting TRBD1. V lost 4 bases, J lost 6 bases, and 3 bases stayed unmatched. This CDR3 has 12 residues. The germline gives CDR1 LGHNT, CDR2 FRNRAP. The complete variable domain, with remaining parts taken from reference TRBV12-5 and TRBJ2-7, reads DARVTQTPRHKVTEMGQEVTMRCQPILGHNTVFWYRQTMMQGLELLAYFRNRAPLDDSGMPKDRFSAEMPDATLATLKIQPSEPRDSAVYFCASGSQGFEQYFGPGTRLTVT.

This clone appeared a single time. V gene TRBV5-1 combines with J gene TRBJ2-7; tentatively, D is TRBD2 (5 bases). Germline CDR1 reads SGHRS; CDR2 reads YFSETQ. This CDR3 spans 12 amino acids. V lost 3 bases and J 3 bases, leaving 7 bases between the germline ends. DNA for the CDR3: TGCGCCAGCAGCTCTGGACTCTACGAGCAGTACTTC. The encoded protein is CASSSGLYEQYF.

V gene TRBV10-3 combines with J gene TRBJ1-5; D might be TRBD1 (6 bases). Germline CDR1 reads ENHRY; CDR2 reads SYGVKD. The CDR3 has 15 amino acids. V lost 5 bases and J 0 bases, leaving 11 bases between the germline ends. CDR3 in amino acids: CAISRQAYSNQPQHF. The CDR3 DNA reads as TGTGCCATCAGTCGACAGGCCTATAGCAATCAGCCCCAGCATTTT.

The V and J genes are TRBV6-5 and TRBJ1-2; possibly TRBD1 for D (5 bases). Germline loops: CDR1 MNHEY, CDR2 SVGAGI. The CDR3 has 13 residues. Trimming left V 8 bases short and J 6 bases short, with 16 bases between. The CDR3 spells CASVGQGRDGYTF. CDR3 nucleotides: TGTGCCAGCGTTGGCCAGGGTAGGGATGGCTACACCTTC.

The count of this clone is one. V gene TRBV13 combines with J gene TRBJ1-6; TRBD1 matches at 10 bases. There are 15 residues in the CDR3. Germline V lookup: CDR1 PRHDT, CDR2 FYEKMQ (reference sequence). Trimming removed 2 bases from V and 9 bases from J; junction bases left unmatched: 4. The CDR3 region is CASSLRGTGASPLHF. CDR3 sequence (DNA): TGTGCCAGCAGCTTAAGGGGGACAGGGGCTTCACCCCTCCACTTT.

The chain links TRBV7-3 to TRBJ2-2; D perhaps matches TRBD1 (5 bases). The V and J ends lost 7 bases and 5 bases respectively, with 14 bases between them. This CDR3 is 14 amino acids long. Germline lookup yields CDR1 SGHTA and CDR2 FQGTGA. The CDR3 bases are TGTGCCAGCACCCGGCAGGGTAGGACCGGGGAGCTGTTTTTT. It encodes CASTRQGRTGELFF.

The chain recombines TRBV7-8 with TRBJ1-1, with D perhaps matching TRBD1 (6 bases). Germline values: CDR1 SGHVS, CDR2 FQNEAQ. V lost 2 bases, J lost 2 bases, and 9 bases lay in between. CDR3 length equals 14 residues. CDR3 sequence reads: CASSLNRVNTEAFF. As DNA, the CDR3 is TGTGCCAGCAGCTTAAACAGGGTCAACACTGAAGCTTTCTTT. The full variable domain, with the rest looked up from reference TRBV7-8 and TRBJ1-1, is GAGVSQSPRYKVAKRGQDVALRCDPISGHVSLFWYQQALGQGPEFLTYFQNEAQLDKSGLPSDRFFAERPEGSVSTLKIQRTQQEDSAVYLCASSLNRVNTEAFFGQGTRLTVV.

The chain combines TRBV5-1 with TRBJ2-2; D remains ambiguous. Germline CDR1 reads SGHRS; CDR2 reads YFSETQ. The CDR3 length is 15 residues. The V gene lost 7 bases and the J gene lost 2 bases, with 15 bases spanning the gap. CDR3 DNA sequence: TGCGCCAGCCAAGTGGGCCCAGTAAACACCGGGGAGCTGTTTTTT. Residues: CASQVGPVNTGELFF.

The genes are TRBV7-2 and TRBJ2-7; 12 bases are shared with TRBD1. From germline, CDR1 is SGHTA and CDR2 FQGNSA. V dropped 0 bases and J dropped 9; count of bases not matched to a gene: 6. The CDR3 totals 15 residues. The CDR3 protein is CASSLAGQGAGGQYF. The CDR3 coding sequence is TGTGCCAGCAGCTTAGCGGGACAGGGGGCAGGCGGGCAGTACTTC. The whole variable domain, filled in from reference TRBV7-2 and TRBJ2-7, reads GAGVSQSPSNKVTEKGKDVELRCDPISGHTALYWYRQSLGQGLEFLIYFQGNSAPDKSGLPSDRFSAERTGGSVSTLTIQRTQQEDSAVYLCASSLAGQGAGGQYFGPGTRLTVT.

This clone was detected only once. The chain carries TRBV7-2 and TRBJ1-4, with D perhaps matching TRBD1 (6 bases). V was cut by 0 bases and J by 4 bases, with 12 bases left in between. The CDR3 totals 16 residues. Germline assignment: CDR1 SGHTA and CDR2 FQGNSA. CDR3 amino acids: CASSLALGGSNEKLFF. CDR3 coding DNA: TGTGCCAGCAGCTTAGCGCTTGGGGGCAGTAATGAAAAACTGTTTTTT.

V gene TRBV28 combines with J gene TRBJ1-5; the match to TRBD1 covers 8 bases. V dropped 3 bases and J dropped 4; count of bases not matched to a gene: 5. Germline values: CDR1 MDHEN, CDR2 SYDVKM. This CDR3 has 15 amino acids. CDR3 sequence (DNA): TGTGCCAGCAGTTTCGGCAGGGGGCCAAATCAGCCCCAGCATTTT. It is translated as CASSFGRGPNQPQHF.

The gene calls are TRBV18 and TRBJ2-5, with TRBD1 matching 9 bases. CDR1 is KGHSH, CDR2 LQKENI, per germline. Unmatched junction bases numbered 10, after V lost 3 bases and J lost 2 bases. This CDR3 has 17 amino acids. In DNA form, the CDR3 reads TGTGCCAGCTCACCCATCCGGACAGGGGATGGGCAAGAGACCCAGTACTTC. Translated: CASSPIRTGDGQETQYF.

This clone was counted only a few times. The chain employs TRBV28 and TRBJ1-2, with a weak D call TRBD1 (5 bases). CDR1 is MDHEN and CDR2 is SYDVKM in the germline V gene. The CDR3 totals 15 residues. The V gene lost 5 bases and the J gene lost 2 bases, with 15 bases spanning the gap. CDR3 in amino acids: CASSDGLGGNYGYTF. CDR3 in DNA: TGTGCCAGCAGTGACGGGCTGGGGGGGAACTATGGCTACACCTTC.

The genes are TRBV11-2 and TRBJ2-3; no definite D call. The germline V gene has CDR1 SGHAT and CDR2 FQNNGV. Trimming took 2 bases from V and 7 from J, leaving 19 bases between them. The CDR3 totals 16 residues. CDR3 in amino acids: CASSLLSTAPVNTQYF. DNA of the CDR3: TGTGCCAGCAGCTTACTCTCTACCGCCCCGGTGAATACGCAGTATTTT.

The sample holds one count of this clone. This chain uses TRBV5-5 with TRBJ2-7; 8 nucleotides align to TRBD1. The CDR3 has 12 residues. V was pared by 3 bases and J by 7 bases, with 3 bases of the junction left unmatched. CDR1 is SGHKS, CDR2 YYEKEE, per germline (reference sequence). The CDR3 reads CASSWTGFEQYF. CDR3 in DNA: TGTGCCAGCAGCTGGACAGGGTTTGAGCAGTACTTC.

This chain joins TRBV7-2 and TRBJ1-1; D gene uncertain. Per the germline V gene, CDR1 is SGHTA and CDR2 is FQGNSA. The CDR3 covers 13 residues. V lost 4 bases and J 3 bases, leaving 9 bases between the germline ends. CDR3 nucleotide sequence: TGTGCCAGCAGCTCCGGAGCGTACACTGAAGCTTTCTTT. It translates to CASSSGAYTEAFF.

This clone has just one count. The CDR3 DNA sequence: TGTGCCAGCAGCGTAACGTCTGGTAGCGAGCAGTTCTTC. It yields the protein CASSVTSGSEQFF. The chain couples TRBV9 to TRBJ2-1, with D hard to call. Germline V gene lookup returns CDR1 SGDLS and CDR2 YYNGEE. The V end lost 1 base, the J end lost 10 bases, and 12 bases lay between the germline ends. The CDR3 totals 13 residues.

This sequence joins TRBV12-5 and TRBJ1-2, with D maybe TRBD1 (6 bases). This CDR3 spans 13 amino acids. V lost 1 base, J lost 7 bases, and 10 bases lay in between. Looked up from germline, CDR1 is LGHNT and CDR2 is FRNRAP. This CDR3 reads CASGLDTGTGYTF. Written as DNA, the CDR3 is TGTGCTAGTGGTTTGGACACAGGGACTGGCTACACCTTC.

The rearrangement links TRBV6-6 to TRBJ1-1, with TRBD1 as a possible D gene (6 bases). The CDR3 is 15 residues long. Deletions cut 0 bases from V and 7 bases from J, with 15 bases between. Per the germline V gene, CDR1 is MNHNY and CDR2 is SVGAGI (reference sequence). The CDR3 DNA sequence: TGTGCCAGCAGTTACTCGACACAGGGCTCCGGTGAAGCTTTCTTT. It specifies CASSYSTQGSGEAFF.